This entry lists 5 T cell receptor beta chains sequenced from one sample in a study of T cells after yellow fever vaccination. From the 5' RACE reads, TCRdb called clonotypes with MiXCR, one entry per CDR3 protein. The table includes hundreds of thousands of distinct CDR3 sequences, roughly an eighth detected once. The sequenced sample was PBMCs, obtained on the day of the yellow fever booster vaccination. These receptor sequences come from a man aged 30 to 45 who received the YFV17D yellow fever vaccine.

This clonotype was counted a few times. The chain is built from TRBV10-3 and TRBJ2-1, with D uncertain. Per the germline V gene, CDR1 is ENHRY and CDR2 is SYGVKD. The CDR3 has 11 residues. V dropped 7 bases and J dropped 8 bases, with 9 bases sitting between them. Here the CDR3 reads CAIMELDEQFF. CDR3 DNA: TGTGCCATCATGGAGCTAGATGAGCAGTTCTTC.

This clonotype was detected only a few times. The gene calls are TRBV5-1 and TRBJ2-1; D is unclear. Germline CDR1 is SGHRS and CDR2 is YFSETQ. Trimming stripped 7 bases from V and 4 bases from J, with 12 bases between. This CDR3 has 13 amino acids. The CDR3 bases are TGCGCCAGCGCTCGCCAACAGTACAATGAGCAGTTCTTC. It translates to CASARQQYNEQFF.

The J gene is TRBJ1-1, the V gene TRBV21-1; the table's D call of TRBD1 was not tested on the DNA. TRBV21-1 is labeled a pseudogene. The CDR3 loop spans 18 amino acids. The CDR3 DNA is TGTGCCAGCAGCAAATTAAGAACTCCAGGGGGGGGTGGCACTGAAGCTTTCTTT. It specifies CASSKLRTPGGGGTEAFF.

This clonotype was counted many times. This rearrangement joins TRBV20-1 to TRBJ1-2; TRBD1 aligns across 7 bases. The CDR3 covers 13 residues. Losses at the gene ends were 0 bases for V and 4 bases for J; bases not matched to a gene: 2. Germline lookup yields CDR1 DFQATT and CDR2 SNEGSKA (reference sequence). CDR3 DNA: TGCAGTGCTAGAGAGGGACAGATCTATGGCTACACCTTC. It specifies CSAREGQIYGYTF.

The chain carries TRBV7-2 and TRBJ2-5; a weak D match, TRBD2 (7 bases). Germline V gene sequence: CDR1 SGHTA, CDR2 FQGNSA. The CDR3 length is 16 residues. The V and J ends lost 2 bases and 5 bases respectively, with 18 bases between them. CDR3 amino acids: CASSLLLLGGGETQYF. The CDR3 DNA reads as TGTGCCAGCAGCTTACTGCTTTTGGGAGGGGGGGAGACCCAGTACTTC.